A selection of T cell receptor beta chains follows, all from one sample in a study of T cell responses to AZD1222 COVID-19 vaccine. TCRdb's copy holds only in-frame clones and misses some; the assay was immunoSEQ multiplex PCR. This sample has about 120,000 clones, with about 90% found just once. This specimen consisted of peripheral blood, obtained on day 0 of AZD1222 vaccination. The receptors come from an adult in good health. Both conserved end residues are part of each CDR3. A D gene is named only where the DNA matches it firmly. Not all rows give a size; the values are once, few, many and, for expanded clones, a class.

j_call v_call d_call cdr3_length clone_size cdr3_nt cdr3_aa
TRBJ1-2 TRBV20-1 TRBD1 16 NA TGCAGTGCTAGTCGCCCGGGACAGGGGGCGAAGTATGGCTACACCTTC CSASRPGQGAKYGYTF
TRBJ1-2 TRBV6-2/TRBV6-3 TRBD1 13 NA TGTGCCAGCAGTATGGACAGGGTCCGTGGCTACACCTTC CASSMDRVRGYTF
TRBJ2-6 TRBV29-1 NA 14 NA TGCAGCGTTCAAGGACAGACTGGGGCCAACGTCCTGACTTTC CSVQGQTGANVLTF
TRBJ1-2 TRBV6-1 NA 14 NA TGTGCCAGCAGTGACCAAGCGAGGGGCGACGGCTACACCTTC CASSDQARGDGYTF
TRBJ1-5 TRBV18 NA 15 NA TGTGCCAGCTCACTGGGGTGGGGTAGCAATCAGCCCCAGCATTTT CASSLGWGSNQPQHF
TRBJ1-5 TRBV7-9 NA 16 NA TGTGCCAGCAGCCGGACCGATCGGGGGGCCTATCAGCCCCAGCATTTT CASSRTDRGAYQPQHF
TRBJ2-3 TRBV28 NA 18 NA TGTGCCAGCAGTTTATTGGCCCAGGGCGGGCCTAGCACAGATACGCAGTATTTT CASSLLAQGGPSTDTQYF
TRBJ1-3 TRBV30 NA 14 NA TGTGCCTGGAGTGCGGGGCCTACTGGAAACACCATATATTTT CAWSAGPTGNTIYF
TRBJ2-1 TRBV5-4 NA 16 NA TGTGCCAGCAGCTTGTTAGAGGGGTCCTCCTACAATGAGCAGTTCTTC CASSLLEGSSYNEQFF
TRBJ1-1 TRBV28 NA 11 NA TGTGCCAGCAGTTCAGCGACTGAAGCTTTCTTT CASSSATEAFF
TRBJ2-5 TRBV19 TRBD2 16 medium-sized TGTGCCAGTAGTATCGAAGCGGGGGCGATGAAAGAGACCCAGTACTTC CASSIEAGAMKETQYF
TRBJ1-2 TRBV27 TRBD1 15 NA TGTGCCAGCAGTCCTCTCGGACAGGCCCCCTATGGCTACACCTTC CASSPLGQAPYGYTF
TRBJ1-2 TRBV28 NA 13 NA TGTGCCACTTTACAGGGAGGTGACTATGGCTACACCTTC CATLQGGDYGYTF
TRBJ1-2 TRBV28 NA 12 NA TGTGCCAGCGGTCAAAGGAAAAAGGGCTACACCTTC CASGQRKKGYTF
TRBJ2-7 TRBV14 TRBD2 13 NA TGTGCCAGCAGCTTGTCGGGGGGGAACGAGCAGTACTTC CASSLSGGNEQYF
TRBJ1-2 TRBV5-4 TRBD1 14 few TGTGCCAGCAGCTTGCAGGGGGCGGACTATGGCTACACCTTC CASSLQGADYGYTF
TRBJ1-1 TRBV19 NA 12 NA TGTGCCAGTAGGTCGACTAACACTGAAGCTTTCTTT CASRSTNTEAFF
TRBJ2-3 TRBV6-5 TRBD2 15 NA TGTGCCAGCAGTTACTCGACCGGGGGGTTAGATACGCAGTATTTT CASSYSTGGLDTQYF
TRBJ1-3 TRBV7-9 NA 12 once TGTGCCAGCAGCCCCGCCAAAAACACCATATATTTT CASSPAKNTIYF
TRBJ1-1 TRBV29-1 NA 15 NA TGCAGCGTTGCCCCCCGCGGGCTGAAGAACACTGAAGCTTTCTTT CSVAPRGLKNTEAFF
TRBJ1-2 TRBV12-5 NA 14 NA TGTGCTAGTGGTTTGGACAGGTCGGCCTATGGCTACACCTTC CASGLDRSAYGYTF
TRBJ1-4 TRBV19 NA 16 NA TGTGCCAGTAGTATTGGTGGGTTTTTGACTAATGAAAAACTGTTTTTT CASSIGGFLTNEKLFF
TRBJ1-5 TRBV7-2 NA 13 NA TGTGCCAGCAGCTTTAAGGCGGATCAGCCCCAGCATTTT CASSFKADQPQHF
TRBJ2-7 TRBV6-1 NA 11 NA TGTGCCAGCAGTGAAGCATACGAGCAGTACTTC CASSEAYEQYF
TRBJ1-6 TRBV7-9 NA 15 NA TGTGCCAGCAGTTCTTTTAGCTCCTATAATTCACCCCTCCACTTT CASSSFSSYNSPLHF
TRBJ1-5 TRBV28 NA 12 NA TGTGCCAGCAGTCCCGGGGGTCAGCCCCAGCATTTT CASSPGGQPQHF
TRBJ1-3 TRBV28 NA 12 NA TGTGCCAGCAGTTTAATGGGGGGGTCCATATATTTT CASSLMGGSIYF
TRBJ1-2 TRBV28 NA 13 NA TGTGCCAGCAGCAGGGTGGGCAATTCTGGCTACACCTTC CASSRVGNSGYTF
TRBJ1-2 TRBV6-5 NA 14 NA TGTGCCAGCCTCGGCGAGGGGAGGAAAGATGGCTACACCTTC CASLGEGRKDGYTF
TRBJ2-1 TRBV19 NA 13 NA TGTGCCAGTACCCCGAGCTCCTACAATGAGCAGTTCTTC CASTPSSYNEQFF
TRBJ1-5 TRBV19 NA 17 NA TGTGCCAGTAGTATCGCGTCGGCTGCTTATAGCAATCAGCCCCAGCATTTT CASSIASAAYSNQPQHF
TRBJ1-6 TRBV9 NA 15 NA TGTGCCAGCAGCGTTGGGACCCGCGGTATTTCACCCCTCCACTTT CASSVGTRGISPLHF
TRBJ1-6 TRBV5-4 NA 15 NA TGTGCCAGCAGCTTGGCGGGCACCAGGGGCTCACCCCTCCACTTT CASSLAGTRGSPLHF
TRBJ1-2 TRBV28 NA 11 NA TGTGCCAGCAGTTTAATCGATGGCTACACCTTC CASSLIDGYTF
TRBJ1-5 TRBV2 NA 14 NA TGTGCCAGCAGTGAAGAAGGGTTTTCGTCCATGCAGCATTTT CASSEEGFSSMQHF
TRBJ1-1 TRBV5-5 NA 13 NA TGTGCCACCCAGTGGAACAGCAACACTGAAGCTTTCTTT CATQWNSNTEAFF
TRBJ1-6 TRBV7-3 NA 15 NA TGTGCCAGCAGCTTACTGCGCTCCTATAATTCACCCCTCCACTTT CASSLLRSYNSPLHF
TRBJ2-1 TRBV29-1 TRBD1 13 NA TGCAGCGTTGGGACAGGGGGATGGAATGAGCAGTTCTTC CSVGTGGWNEQFF
TRBJ1-1 TRBV27 NA 15 NA TGTGCCAGCAAGTGGGGGGGCACCATGAACACTGAAGCTTTCTTT CASKWGGTMNTEAFF
TRBJ1-2 TRBV9 TRBD1 13 NA TGTGCCAGCAGCCCCGGGACAGCCTATGGCTACACCTTC CASSPGTAYGYTF
TRBJ2-7 TRBV3-1/TRBV3-2 NA 13 NA TGTGCCAGCAGCCCACTCGGGTCCGGCGAGCAGTACTTC CASSPLGSGEQYF
TRBJ2-2 TRBV4-2 TRBD2 15 NA TGTGCCAGCAGCCTGCCTAGCGGGGGGGCCGGGGAGCTGTTTTTT CASSLPSGGAGELFF
TRBJ2-1 TRBV4-2 NA 12 few TGTGCCAGCAGCCAAGGGTACAATGAGCAGTTCTTC CASSQGYNEQFF
TRBJ1-2 TRBV30 NA 12 NA TGTGCCCGGACCGGGGGGCCGGGTGGCTACACCTTC CARTGGPGGYTF
TRBJ1-1 TRBV3-1/TRBV3-2 NA 18 NA TGTGCCAGCAGCTTACGATTCCGGGGAATAGTCCGGAACACTGAAGCTTTCTTT CASSLRFRGIVRNTEAFF
TRBJ2-1 TRBV27 NA 14 NA TGTGCCAGCGCCCGCTCCAGGTCCTACAATGAGCAGTTCTTC CASARSRSYNEQFF
TRBJ2-7 TRBV6-1 NA 14 NA TGTGCCAGCAGTGAAAGGGGGGCCTCCTACGAGCAGTACTTC CASSERGASYEQYF
TRBJ2-1 TRBV28 NA 13 NA TGTGCCAGCAGTGTCGCCCCCTTGAATGAGCAGTTCTTC CASSVAPLNEQFF
TRBJ1-2 TRBV5-1 NA 13 NA TGCGCCAGCAGCTTGGACAGGGCCTATGGCTACACCTTC CASSLDRAYGYTF
TRBJ2-6 TRBV5-1 NA 15 few TGCGCCAGCAGTTGGACGGCATCTGGGGCCAACGTCCTGACTTTC CASSWTASGANVLTF
TRBJ2-7 TRBV6-1 NA 14 few TGTGCCAGCAGTGAACAGGGGGGCTCCTACGAGCAGTACTTC CASSEQGGSYEQYF
TRBJ2-1 TRBV10-3 NA 14 NA TGTGCCATCAGTGCCCGACTAGAGGGCGGTGAGCAGTTCTTC CAISARLEGGEQFF
TRBJ1-1 TRBV29-1 NA 14 NA TGCAGCGTTAGGCTACAGGATGGGGACACTGAAGCTTTCTTT CSVRLQDGDTEAFF
TRBJ2-1 TRBV19 TRBD1 16 NA TGTGCCAGTAGTATAGCGGGACAGGGATTTTTCATTGAGCAGTTCTTC CASSIAGQGFFIEQFF
TRBJ2-3 TRBV5-1 TRBD2 18 NA TGCGCCAGCAGCTTTACCACGGGACTAGCGGGTAACACAGATACGCAGTATTTT CASSFTTGLAGNTDTQYF